Below are 15 T cell receptor beta chains sequenced from a single sample in a study of identical twins. TCRdb analysed the 5' RACE reads with MiXCR anew, one entry per CDR3 protein. The top ten clones hold around 1% of a sample with roughly 500,000 distinct CDR3 sequences, about 20% of them seen once. This sample also appeared in a second study, on T cells expressing NK-cell markers.

The sequenced sample consisted of CD4+ T cells sorted from blood. The receptors shown here come from a woman under 30 in good health.

This clonotype has more than one count but fewer than ten. V and J are TRBV10-3 and TRBJ1-2; TRBD1 might be the D (5 bases). Germline V gene sequence: CDR1 ENHRY, CDR2 SYGVKD. Trimming stripped 0 bases from V and 5 bases from J, with 10 bases between. The CDR3 loop spans 14 amino acids. The CDR3 DNA reads TGTGCCATCAGTGAGTCGAGCCAGGGTTATGGCTACACCTTC. Translating gives CAISESSQGYGYTF.

The table lists this clonotype with a count of one. The gene calls are TRBV5-5 and TRBJ2-1; no firm D call. Germline V gives CDR1 SGHKS, CDR2 YYEKEE (reference sequence). The CDR3 consists of 15 residues. Trimming removed 4 bases at V and 8 bases at J, with 19 bases between. DNA of the CDR3: TGTGCCAGCAGCCCCGAAGTATGGGTTTGGGATGAGCAGTTCTTC. This sequence encodes CASSPEVWVWDEQFF.

The chain has TRBV30 and TRBJ2-1, with a weak D call TRBD2 (6 bases). The V gene lost 0 bases and the J gene lost 3 bases, with 9 bases spanning the gap. Germline V CDR1 and CDR2: GTSNPN, SVGIG (reference sequence). The CDR3 is 14 amino acids. The CDR3 is CAWSVGGFYNEQFF. The DNA of the CDR3 is TGTGCCTGGAGTGTGGGGGGATTCTACAATGAGCAGTTCTTC.

The table lists this clonotype with a few counts. This chain's CDR3 is CAINTGGRGETQYF. CDR3 in DNA: TGTGCCATCAATACAGGGGGCAGGGGAGAGACCCAGTACTTC. The chain couples TRBV10-3 to TRBJ2-5; 9 bases map to TRBD1. Germline V gene data show CDR1 as ENHRY and CDR2 as SYGVKD. Losses at the gene ends were 7 bases for V and 4 bases for J; bases not matched to a gene: 7. This CDR3 has 14 residues.

This chain uses TRBV5-6 with TRBJ2-5; tentatively, D is TRBD1 (5 bases). Trimming removed 0 bases from V and 6 bases from J, with 12 bases in between. The CDR3 extends over 14 amino acids. Per germline, CDR1 SGHDT and CDR2 YYEEEE. The CDR3 bases are TGTGCCAGCAGCTTGGGGGGCGCTTGGAAGACCCAGTACTTC. Its protein is CASSLGGAWKTQYF.

Only a few counts were recorded for this clonotype. The V call is TRBV15, the J call TRBJ2-7; D is unresolved. Germline assignment: CDR1 LNHNV and CDR2 YYDKDF (reference sequence). There are 12 residues in the CDR3. V was cut by 4 bases and J by 1 base, with 5 bases left in between. The CDR3 loop is CATSTFSYEQYF. Here the CDR3 DNA reads TGTGCCACCAGCACCTTTTCCTACGAGCAGTACTTC.

This clonotype was seen repeatedly, ten times or more. This chain connects TRBV5-6 to TRBJ2-1; 10 nucleotides match TRBD2. This CDR3 is 16 amino acids long. Germline trimming cut 0 bases from V and 14 bases from J; bases unmatched to any gene: 14. The germline V gene encodes CDR1 SGHDT and CDR2 YYEEEE. The CDR3 nucleotides read TGTGCCAGCAGCTTGGGGAGCGGGAGGGCCTCAGATTATAAGTTCTTC. This encodes CASSLGSGRASDYKFF.

The genes are TRBV12-3 or TRBV12-4 and TRBJ1-3; D possibly corresponds to TRBD1 (5 bases). Trimming took off 5 bases at V and 4 bases at J, with 18 bases between the two ends. The CDR3 length is 16 residues. The CDR3 coding sequence is TGTGCCAGCAGTCTTCTTGGGCAGGGACCGGGAAACACCATATATTTT. Encoded protein: CASSLLGQGPGNTIYF.

This clonotype occurred a few times. The rearrangement uses TRBV5-6 and TRBJ2-7; 9 positions match TRBD2. The germline gives CDR1 SGHDT, CDR2 YYEEEE. J lost 5 bases, V lost 2 bases, and 11 bases had no gene match. This CDR3 spans 16 amino acids. The CDR3 DNA sequence: TGTGCCAGCAGCTTACCGAGAGCGGGAGGTCCCCACGAGCAGTACTTC. Its protein is CASSLPRAGGPHEQYF.

This clonotype showed up just a few times. This chain uses TRBV29-1 with TRBJ1-1, with D perhaps TRBD1 (6 bases). In germline, CDR1 is SQVTM, CDR2 ANQGSEA. The CDR3 runs to 14 residues. Trimming took 5 bases from V and 0 from J, leaving 13 bases between them. In nucleotides, the CDR3 is TGCAGCGTTCTTCCCCAGGGGATGAACACTGAAGCTTTCTTT. This gives the protein CSVLPQGMNTEAFF.

CDR3 sequence reads: CASSFNSGILREQYF. The CDR3 nucleotides are TGTGCCAGCAGTTTCAATAGCGGGATCCTCCGGGAGCAGTACTTC. V is TRBV27 and J is TRBJ2-7; 8 nucleotides line up with TRBD2. The CDR3 covers 15 residues. Germline CDR1 is MNHEY and CDR2 is SMNVEV (reference sequence). V was pared by 3 bases and J by 7 bases, with 11 bases of the junction left unmatched.

This clonotype occurred a few times. The chain uses TRBV6-5 and TRBJ2-5, with a possible D match to TRBD2 (5 bases). The V end was cut by 6 bases, the J end by 5 bases, with 10 bases between. Germline-derived CDR1 and CDR2 are MNHEY and SVGAGI. The CDR3 covers 12 residues. This CDR3 is CASRERGETQYF. CDR3 sequence (DNA): TGTGCCAGCAGGGAGAGAGGGGAGACCCAGTACTTC.

J is TRBJ2-7 and V is TRBV12-5; 9 nucleotides line up with TRBD1. Trimming removed 5 bases from V and 5 bases from J; junction bases left unmatched: 7. Germline values: CDR1 LGHNT, CDR2 FRNRAP. The length of the CDR3 is 14 residues. As DNA, the CDR3 is TGTGCTAGTGGTGCCGGACAGGGGTGGGACGAGCAGTACTTC. Translation gives CASGAGQGWDEQYF.

This clonotype was seen just once. The chain employs TRBV6-4 and TRBJ2-3, with D perhaps assigned TRBD1 or TRBD2 (6 bases each). The V gene lost 7 bases and the J gene lost 1 base, with 12 bases spanning the gap. The CDR3 spans 14 residues. Germline CDR1 MRHNA, CDR2 SNTAGT. The CDR3 here is CASKEGGGTDTQYF. As DNA, the CDR3 is TGTGCCAGCAAGGAGGGGGGTGGCACAGATACGCAGTATTTT.

This clonotype was detected a few times. J is TRBJ2-3 and V is TRBV10-1; a weak D match, TRBD2 (6 bases). In germline, CDR1 is WNHNN, CDR2 SYGVQD (reference sequence). Trimming stripped 4 bases from V and 2 bases from J, with 13 bases between. CDR3 size: 15 residues. CDR3 sequence (DNA): TGCGCCAGCAGTGCCGGGACTCGTTACACAGATACGCAGTATTTT. Amino acid sequence: CASSAGTRYTDTQYF.